This note documents a single T cell receptor (beta chain) sequence. This record belongs to a study of blood T cell repertoires in COVID-19. About the research overall: The United States, Italy and Spain were the sources of the acute and convalescent COVID-19 samples.

The CDR3 has 13 residues. The germline CDR1 and CDR2 sequences are SGHTS and YDEGEE. V was clipped by 4 bases and J by 7 bases; unmatched bases: 5. Followed longitudinally, the Seattle patients had been enrolled during active infection. Original methodology: Nucleated cell number was recorded as an estimate derived from reference gene primer amplification. The repertoire was sequenced with immunoSEQ multiplex PCR; TCRdb's copy has only in-frame clones and lacks some. V, J and clone size are taken as reported in that table, and D and trimming were inferred from the DNA itself. Of 150,000 or so clones listed, around 83% were seen once; the top ten hold 9.5% to 13%.

This clonotype was obtained from a woman aged 55-70 years with COVID-19, enrolled during active disease. Specimen: peripheral blood. The chain recombines TRBV5-8 with TRBJ1-3; 7 nucleotides match TRBD1. This CDR3 is CASSQTGLNTIYF. As DNA, the CDR3 is TGTGCCAGCAGCCAGACAGGGTTGAACACCATATATTTT.